The clone carrying this T cell receptor beta chain was detected only a few times. This record belongs to a study of blood T cell repertoires in COVID-19. Study information: Sites across the United States, Italy and Spain contributed samples from acute and convalescent COVID-19. Sample material is recorded as cDNA or gDNA derived from T cells, B-cell-depleted T cells, or PBMCs.

The V and J ends lost 5 bases and 3 bases respectively, with 13 bases between them. The CDR3 spans 15 residues. CDR1 is LNHDA and CDR2 is SQIVND in the germline V gene (reference sequence). Produced via immunoSEQ multiplex PCR; TCRdb's table is partial and in-frame only. The sample includes 400,000 to 450,000 clones, 75% to 90% seen only once; the top ten take under 1.5%. The sample consisted of peripheral blood. The clonotype comes from a woman aged 30 to 39 with active or convalescent COVID-19. The chain carries TRBV19 and TRBJ1-4, with a tentative D call TRBD1 (5 bases). CDR3 DNA sequence: TGTGCCAGTAGTCCGAGAACAGGAGCTAATGAAAAACTGTTTTTT. Encoded protein: CASSPRTGANEKLFF.